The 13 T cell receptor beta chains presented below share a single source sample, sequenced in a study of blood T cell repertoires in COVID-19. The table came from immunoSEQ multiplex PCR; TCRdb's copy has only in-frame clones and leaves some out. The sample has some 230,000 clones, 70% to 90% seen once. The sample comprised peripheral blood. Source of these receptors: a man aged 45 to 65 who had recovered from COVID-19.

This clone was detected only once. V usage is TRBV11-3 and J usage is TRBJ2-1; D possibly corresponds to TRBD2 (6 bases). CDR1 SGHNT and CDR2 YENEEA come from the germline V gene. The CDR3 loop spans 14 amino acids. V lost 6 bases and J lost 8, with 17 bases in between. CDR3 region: CASRLGGSGDEQFF. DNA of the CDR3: TGTGCCAGCAGACTAGGAGGGAGTGGGGATGAGCAGTTCTTC.

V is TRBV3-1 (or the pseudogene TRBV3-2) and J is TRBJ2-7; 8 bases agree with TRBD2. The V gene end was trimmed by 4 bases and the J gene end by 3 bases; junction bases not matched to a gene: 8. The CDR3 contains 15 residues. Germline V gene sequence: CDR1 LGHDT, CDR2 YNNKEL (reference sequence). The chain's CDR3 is CASSPTSGSFYEQYF. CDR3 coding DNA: TGTGCCAGCAGCCCAACTAGCGGTTCGTTCTACGAGCAGTACTTC.

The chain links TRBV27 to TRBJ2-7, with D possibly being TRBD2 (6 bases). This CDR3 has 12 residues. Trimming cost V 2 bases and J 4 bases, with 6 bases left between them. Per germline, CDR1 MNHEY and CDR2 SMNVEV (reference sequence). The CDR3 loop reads CASSLGGYEQYF. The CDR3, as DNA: TGTGCCAGCAGTTTAGGGGGGTACGAGCAGTACTTC.

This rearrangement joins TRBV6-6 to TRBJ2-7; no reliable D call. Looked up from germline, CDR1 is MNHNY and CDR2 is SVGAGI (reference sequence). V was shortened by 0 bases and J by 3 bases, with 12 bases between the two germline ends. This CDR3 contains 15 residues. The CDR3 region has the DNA TGTGCCAGCAGTTACTCTGGCGACGGCGGCTACGAGCAGTACTTC. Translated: CASSYSGDGGYEQYF.

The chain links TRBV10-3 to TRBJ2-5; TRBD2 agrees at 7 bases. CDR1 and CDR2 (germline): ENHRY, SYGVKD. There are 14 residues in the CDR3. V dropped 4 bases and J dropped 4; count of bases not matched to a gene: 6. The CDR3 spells CAISVGGSPETQYF. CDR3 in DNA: TGTGCCATCAGTGTGGGCGGGAGCCCAGAGACCCAGTACTTC.

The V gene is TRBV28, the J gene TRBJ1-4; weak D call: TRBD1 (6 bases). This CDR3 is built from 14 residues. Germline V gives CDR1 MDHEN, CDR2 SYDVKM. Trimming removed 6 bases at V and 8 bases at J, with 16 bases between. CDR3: CASRPWTVSEKLFF. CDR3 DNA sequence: TGTGCCAGCAGGCCTTGGACAGTTAGCGAAAAACTGTTTTTT.

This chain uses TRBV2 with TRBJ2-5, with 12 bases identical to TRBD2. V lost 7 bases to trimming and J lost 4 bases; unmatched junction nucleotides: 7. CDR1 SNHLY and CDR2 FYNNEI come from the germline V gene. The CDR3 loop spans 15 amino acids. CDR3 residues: CASIRVGLAGETQYF. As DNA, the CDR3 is TGTGCCAGCATCCGAGTGGGACTAGCGGGAGAGACCCAGTACTTC.

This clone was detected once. CDR3: CASSSPTGTVIAKNIQYF. The DNA of the CDR3 is TGTGCCAGCAGTTCCCCTACCGGGACAGTAATAGCCAAAAACATTCAGTACTTC. The chain is built from TRBV28 and TRBJ2-4; 7 bases are shared with TRBD1. V shed 4 bases and J 0 bases; nucleotides not matched to a gene: 12. The CDR3 sequence is 18 residues long. Germline V gene lookup returns CDR1 MDHEN and CDR2 SYDVKM.

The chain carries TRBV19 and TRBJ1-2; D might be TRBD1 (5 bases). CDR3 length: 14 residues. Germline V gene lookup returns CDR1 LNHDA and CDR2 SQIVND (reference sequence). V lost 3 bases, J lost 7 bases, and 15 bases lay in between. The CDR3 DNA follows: TGTGCCAGTAGTATGCGCAGGGTATCCGCTGGCTACACCTTC. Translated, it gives CASSMRRVSAGYTF.

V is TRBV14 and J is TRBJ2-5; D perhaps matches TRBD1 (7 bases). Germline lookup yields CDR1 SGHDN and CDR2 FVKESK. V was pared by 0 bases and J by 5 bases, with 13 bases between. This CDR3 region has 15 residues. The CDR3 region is CASSQDRTGGETQYF. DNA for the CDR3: TGTGCCAGCAGCCAAGATCGGACAGGAGGGGAGACCCAGTACTTC.

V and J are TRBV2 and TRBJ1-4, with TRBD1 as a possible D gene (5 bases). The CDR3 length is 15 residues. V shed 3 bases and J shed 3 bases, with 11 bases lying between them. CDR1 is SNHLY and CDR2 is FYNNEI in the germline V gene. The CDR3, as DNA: TGTGCCAGCAGTGATGGTCAGGGCTCTAATGAAAAACTGTTTTTT. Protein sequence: CASSDGQGSNEKLFF.

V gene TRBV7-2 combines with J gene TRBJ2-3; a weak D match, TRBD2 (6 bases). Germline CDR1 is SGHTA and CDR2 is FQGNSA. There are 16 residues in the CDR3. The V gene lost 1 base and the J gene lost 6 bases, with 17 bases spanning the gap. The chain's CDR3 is CASSLGGTPPRDTQYF. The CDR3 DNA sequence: TGTGCCAGCAGCTTAGGGGGGACTCCCCCTCGGGATACGCAGTATTTT.

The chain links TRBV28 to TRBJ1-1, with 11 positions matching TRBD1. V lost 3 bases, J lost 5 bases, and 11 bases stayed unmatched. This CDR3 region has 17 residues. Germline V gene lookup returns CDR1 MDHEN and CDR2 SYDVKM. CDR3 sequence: CASSLSDRTGGRTEAFF. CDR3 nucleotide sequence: TGTGCCAGCAGTTTGTCGGATAGGACAGGGGGCAGGACTGAAGCTTTCTTT.